The following is a TCR beta chain sequence with its context. The sample holds a few counts of this clone. The specificity of this receptor is unknown. No base-level quality is on record; no much larger clone is a single base apart. This sample was taken from a study of beta chain features in type 1 diabetes (dated by TCRdb to the late 2010s). As for the study more broadly: Mean age, gender distribution, total cell number and subset yield were not different between patients and healthy donors. Regulatory and stem cell-like memory subsets were isolated from only 8 patients and roughly eight healthy donors, whereas naive and central memory subsets came from all 30 or so donors. Across all samples, roughly 110,000,000 sorted cells were examined, and cell number per subset correlated strongly with RNA yield. The study compared TCRB repertoires of sorted circulating CD4+ T cell subsets between recently diagnosed type 1 diabetes patients and matched healthy donors.

The entire amount of isolated RNA was reverse transcribed using the High Capacity cDNA Reverse Transcription Kit, so the sequenced TCRB transcripts were expressed ones. Deep immunoSEQ sequencing was applied to naive, central memory and regulatory T cell samples, giving an average of around 3.4 million total reads per sample. After sorted cells were lysed in RLT buffer, RNA was extracted with DNase-treated RNeasy Micro or Mini kits, with the choice depending on cell number. To prevent cross-contamination, each cell subset was processed individually, whereas patient and healthy donor samples were processed jointly. The immunoSEQ multiplex PCR was used to amplify TCRB sequences from cDNA, yielding 87-bp fragments that span the CDR3 region. Sequencing of the amplicons was done on the Illumina HiSeq platform. The authors' analysis ran thus. PCR bias was computationally corrected using synthetic template baselines, reads within Hamming distance 2 were collapsed, and singletons that could not be merged were discarded. Reads were aligned to IMGT to assign V, D and J genes, CDR3 length, and insertions or deletions at six rearrangement sites. Within each subset, clonotype counts were normalized to sorted cell number, after which true diversity and Gini coefficients were computed with the tcR R package. Repertoire sharing was quantified using the overlap coefficient calculated on TCRB nucleotide sequences. The source is immuneACCESS, and TCRdb retained only in-frame sequences with V and J called. Part of the clones is not carried over; for the studies checked, unresolved V genes explain less than half of this, and the remainder is unexplained. The DNA was the basis for D and trimming; V, J and clone size are from that table. Across this sample there are 150,000 or so clones, with around 8% seen only once. The ten largest account for more than 0.5% of the sample.

The germline V gene encodes CDR1 SGHTA and CDR2 FQGNSA. Trimming takes 6 bases from V and 4 bases from J, and the germline ends sit 18 bases apart. Counted from cysteine to phenylalanine, this CDR3 has 15 amino acids. CDR3 DNA only is kept here, 45 bases in frame from base 1. Each donor gave one peripheral blood draw, averaging roughly 120 mL, which was collected into heparinised tubes. A BD FACSAria II was used to sort naive, central memory, regulatory and stem cell-like memory CD4+ T cells with a panel that included CD45RO, CCR7, CD25, CD127, CD95 and CD27. A purity above 95% was achieved for all sorted populations. PBMCs were separated immediately by Lymphoprep density gradient centrifugation and were stained directly, without being cultured. Samples were stained and sorted in pairs, with one healthy donor and one patient per experiment, so that batch effects were minimized. Overall study results and their limits: PCR may preferentially amplify shorter templates, but because patient and control samples were amplified and corrected together, any resulting skew would affect both groups equally. In all four CD4+ subsets, TCRB CDR3 length was moderately but significantly shorter in type 1 diabetes patients. Only small numbers of individuals were included in the HLA sub-analyses, which left unresolved whether HLA type had any influence on TCRB rearrangement. Sequencing cDNA rather than genomic DNA could over-represent highly expressing activated cells, although activation and CD3 levels did not differ between groups. The naive, central memory and regulatory TCRB repertoires appeared to resemble one another more closely among patients than among healthy donors. At VDJ recombination sites, patients with type 1 diabetes made fewer insertions and deleted more nucleotides, a pattern implying thymic rearrangement abnormalities.

The sequence links TRBV7-2 to TRBJ1-1, with TRBD1 tentatively as D gene (5 bases match). The sequenced sample was central memory CD4+ T cells from blood. The clonotype comes from a woman under 30 with type 1 diabetes. For the CDR3, the sequence is CASRLPVAGGTEAFF. The DNA sequence reads TGTGCCAGCAGACTTCCAGTGGCGGGGGGCACTGAAGCTTTCTTT.